This T cell receptor beta chain was observed in a study of CD8 T cells in ankylosing spondylitis. Using quantitative 5'-RACE with molecular barcodes, the authors made TCR beta libraries. From the 5' RACE reads, TCRdb called clonotypes with MiXCR, one entry per CDR3 protein. Of roughly 230,000 distinct CDR3 sequences in the sample, roughly a tenth were seen once. This CDR3 has 15 residues. Germline V gives CDR1 SGHRS, CDR2 YFSETQ. V was clipped by 0 bases and J by 2 bases; unmatched bases: 3. Sample: blood, either unsorted or a sorted T cell fraction (not recorded which). This receptor was identified in a male donor with ankylosing spondylitis or in good health (not recorded which). This chain joins TRBV5-1 and TRBJ1-2, with 8 positions matching TRBD1. The CDR3 DNA follows: TGCGCCAGCAGCTTGGATCCAGGGGGCAACTATGGCTACACCTTC. It translates to CASSLDPGGNYGYTF.